This is a list of T cell receptor beta chains from one sample in a study of cytomegalovirus exposure and HLA in healthy donors. Using immunoSEQ multiplex PCR, the repertoire was profiled, and TCRdb retains in-frame clones only, with some absent. The repertoire consists of 95,000 to 120,000 clones, with over 75% occurring once and the leading ten covering approximately 2.9%. The material sequenced was PBMCs. The receptors were gathered from a woman under 30 in good health and CMV-seronegative. CDR3s include the opening cysteine and the closing phenylalanine or tryptophan. The D gene is left open where the match is weak. Not all rows give a size; the values are once, few, many and, for expanded clones, a class.

D gene: TRBD1
V gene: TRBV5-6
clone size: -
J gene: TRBJ2-1
CDR3 protein: CASSLGQGFYNEQFF
CDR3 DNA: TGTGCCAGCAGCTTGGGACAGGGGTTCTACAATGAGCAGTTCTTC

D gene: -
V gene: TRBV7-9
clone size: -
J gene: TRBJ2-3
CDR3 protein: CASAGTDTQYF
CDR3 DNA: TGTGCCAGCGCGGGCACAGATACGCAGTATTTT

D gene: TRBD2
V gene: TRBV5-4
clone size: -
J gene: TRBJ2-3
CDR3 protein: CASSLAGGLTDTQYF
CDR3 DNA: TGTGCCAGCAGCTTGGCGGGGGGGTTAACAGATACGCAGTATTTT

D gene: TRBD1
V gene: TRBV30
clone size: -
J gene: TRBJ2-1
CDR3 protein: CAWGRQGIRANEQFF
CDR3 DNA: TGTGCCTGGGGACGACAGGGGATCAGAGCCAATGAGCAGTTCTTC

D gene: -
V gene: TRBV2
clone size: -
J gene: TRBJ1-1
CDR3 protein: CASSAWGGDTEAFF
CDR3 DNA: TGTGCCAGCAGTGCTTGGGGGGGGGACACTGAAGCTTTCTTT

D gene: TRBD1
V gene: TRBV19
clone size: -
J gene: TRBJ2-1
CDR3 protein: CASTDRESLNEQFF
CDR3 DNA: TGTGCCAGTACCGACAGGGAATCTCTCAATGAGCAGTTCTTC

D gene: -
V gene: TRBV6-5
clone size: -
J gene: TRBJ2-3
CDR3 protein: CASSYGRPSTDTQYF
CDR3 DNA: TGTGCCAGCAGTTACGGCAGGCCTAGCACAGATACGCAGTATTTT

D gene: TRBD2
V gene: TRBV4-1
clone size: -
J gene: TRBJ2-1
CDR3 protein: CASSQGALASGYNEQFF
CDR3 DNA: TGCGCCAGCAGCCAAGGGGCGCTCGCTAGCGGATACAATGAGCAGTTCTTC

D gene: -
V gene: TRBV2
clone size: -
J gene: TRBJ1-1
CDR3 protein: CASSENPTFGAFF
CDR3 DNA: TGTGCCAGCAGTGAAAACCCCACTTTCGGGGCTTTCTTT

D gene: TRBD2
V gene: TRBV11-2
clone size: -
J gene: TRBJ2-5
CDR3 protein: CASRSGGGLETQYF
CDR3 DNA: TGTGCCTCGCGGAGCGGGGGGGGGCTGGAGACCCAGTACTTC

D gene: TRBD2
V gene: TRBV2
clone size: -
J gene: TRBJ2-3
CDR3 protein: CASSDGTSGSPDTQYF
CDR3 DNA: TGTGCCAGCAGTGATGGGACTAGCGGGTCTCCAGATACGCAGTATTTT

D gene: TRBD2
V gene: TRBV10-3
clone size: -
J gene: TRBJ2-5
CDR3 protein: CAISAMASGGREETQYF
CDR3 DNA: TGTGCCATCAGTGCAATGGCTAGCGGGGGACGGGAAGAGACCCAGTACTTC

D gene: TRBD2
V gene: TRBV28
clone size: -
J gene: TRBJ2-7
CDR3 protein: CASHRAGGPSYEQYF
CDR3 DNA: TGTGCCAGCCACCGGGCGGGGGGCCCAAGCTACGAGCAGTACTTC

D gene: TRBD2
V gene: TRBV12-5
clone size: -
J gene: TRBJ2-5
CDR3 protein: CASGLSGLAGQETQYF
CDR3 DNA: TGTGCTAGTGGTTTGAGCGGACTAGCGGGTCAAGAGACCCAGTACTTC

D gene: TRBD2
V gene: TRBV7-9
clone size: -
J gene: TRBJ2-3
CDR3 protein: CASSLEFSGGLGNTDTQYF
CDR3 DNA: TGTGCCAGCAGCTTAGAGTTTAGCGGGGGCCTGGGGAACACAGATACGCAGTATTTT

D gene: -
V gene: TRBV5-1
clone size: -
J gene: TRBJ1-1
CDR3 protein: CASSLISTAMNTEAFF
CDR3 DNA: TGCGCCAGCAGCTTGATATCGACAGCGATGAACACTGAAGCTTTCTTT

D gene: -
V gene: TRBV18
clone size: -
J gene: TRBJ1-5
CDR3 protein: CASSPPYGAGKNQPQHF
CDR3 DNA: TGTGCCAGCTCACCACCGTATGGGGCAGGGAAAAATCAGCCCCAGCATTTT

D gene: -
V gene: TRBV5-4
clone size: -
J gene: TRBJ1-6
CDR3 protein: CASRSERGSISPLHF
CDR3 DNA: TGTGCCAGCCGCTCCGAGAGAGGGTCTATTTCACCCCTCCACTTT

D gene: -
V gene: TRBV28
clone size: few
J gene: TRBJ1-5
CDR3 protein: CASSLIGGVNQPQHF
CDR3 DNA: TGTGCCAGCAGTTTAATAGGTGGAGTTAATCAGCCCCAGCATTTT

D gene: -
V gene: TRBV4-2
clone size: -
J gene: TRBJ1-5
CDR3 protein: CASSQEGTSNQPQHF
CDR3 DNA: TGTGCCAGCAGCCAAGAGGGCACTAGCAATCAGCCCCAGCATTTT

D gene: TRBD2
V gene: TRBV5-6
clone size: -
J gene: TRBJ2-7
CDR3 protein: CASSPRTSGGRGSYEQYF
CDR3 DNA: TGTGCCAGCAGCCCGAGGACTAGCGGGGGCCGGGGCTCCTACGAGCAGTACTTC

D gene: -
V gene: TRBV19
clone size: -
J gene: TRBJ1-2
CDR3 protein: CASSVGQYNYGYTF
CDR3 DNA: TGTGCCAGTAGTGTAGGACAGTATAACTATGGCTACACCTTC

D gene: -
V gene: TRBV29-1
clone size: -
J gene: TRBJ2-7
CDR3 protein: CSVGSDRQYF
CDR3 DNA: TGCAGCGTTGGCTCCGACAGGCAGTACTTC

D gene: -
V gene: TRBV5-1
clone size: -
J gene: TRBJ2-1
CDR3 protein: CASRNLENEQFF
CDR3 DNA: TGCGCCAGCAGAAACTTAGAGAATGAGCAGTTCTTC

D gene: -
V gene: TRBV30
clone size: -
J gene: TRBJ1-2
CDR3 protein: CAWSPGYYGYTF
CDR3 DNA: TGTGCCTGGAGCCCGGGGTACTATGGCTACACCTTC

D gene: TRBD1
V gene: TRBV27
clone size: -
J gene: TRBJ1-1
CDR3 protein: CASKGQGSTEAFF
CDR3 DNA: TGTGCCAGCAAAGGACAGGGGAGCACTGAAGCTTTCTTT

D gene: TRBD2
V gene: TRBV9
clone size: -
J gene: TRBJ2-1
CDR3 protein: CASSVAVAGILNEQFF
CDR3 DNA: TGTGCCAGCAGCGTAGCTGTAGCGGGGATCCTCAATGAGCAGTTCTTC

D gene: -
V gene: TRBV19
clone size: -
J gene: TRBJ2-6
CDR3 protein: CASSIDRTGANVLTF
CDR3 DNA: TGTGCCAGTAGCATCGACAGGACTGGGGCCAACGTCCTGACTTTC

D gene: -
V gene: TRBV6-4
clone size: -
J gene: TRBJ1-5
CDR3 protein: CASSDETGQPQHF
CDR3 DNA: TGTGCCAGCAGTGATGAAACGGGGCAGCCCCAGCATTTT